Below are 32 T cell receptor beta chains sequenced from a single sample in a study of tumor and adjacent non-tumor tissue in lung cancer. TCRbeta libraries were built with three rounds of nested PCR, modified from ARM-PCR. TCRdb redid the calling of the multiplex PCR reads with MiXCR, one entry per CDR3 protein. The top ten clones hold around 37% of a sample with more than 85,000 distinct CDR3 sequences, approximately 71% of them seen once. No cell sorting was done before RNA was extracted from the tissue. Sample: lung tumor tissue. The source is a woman aged 55-69 years with non-small cell lung cancer.

The chain links TRBV11-3 to TRBJ2-1; D may correspond to TRBD1 or TRBD2 (5 bases each). Germline V gene data show CDR1 as SGHNT and CDR2 as YENEEA. CDR3 length: 15 residues. The CDR3 DNA reads as TGTATCAGCGGCCGGGGCGAGGGTCAAGGCAATGAGCAGTTCTTC. Its translation: CISGRGEGQGNEQFF.

A word on this clonotype: Possible read error: a much larger clone is one base away. The CDR3 DNA reads as TGCGCCAGCAACCAAGGCGGACGAGCGGGAGGGAACAATGAGCAGTTCTTC. This gives the protein CASNQGGRAGGNNEQFF. The rearrangement joins TRBV4-3 to TRBJ2-1, with 10 positions matching TRBD2. The germline V gene has CDR1 LGHNA and CDR2 YSLEER. The CDR3 is 17 amino acids.

In its sample, this clonotype was seen many times. This chain uses TRBV10-3 with TRBJ2-1; D uncertain. Germline lookup yields CDR1 ENHRY and CDR2 SYGVKD. The ends were cut back, 0 bases at V and 5 bases at J, with 8 bases in the middle. CDR3 length equals 14 residues. The CDR3 is CAISESTGHNEQFF. In DNA form, the CDR3 reads TGTGCCATCAGTGAGTCGACTGGACACAATGAGCAGTTCTTC.

Comments on this clonotype: A much more abundant neighbour one base away suggests this may be a read error. CDR3 sequence reads: CASSPSEGGYGYTF. The CDR3 DNA reads TGTGCCAGCAGCCCTTCGGAGGGGGGCTATGGCTACACCTTC. This chain uses TRBV6-5 with TRBJ1-2, with D perhaps matching TRBD1 (6 bases). CDR1 is MNHEY and CDR2 is SVGAGI in the germline V gene. V was shortened by 6 bases and J by 4 bases, with 15 bases between the two germline ends. The CDR3 runs to 14 residues.

V usage is TRBV12-3 or TRBV12-4 and J usage is TRBJ1-2; possibly TRBD1 for D (5 bases). Trimming took 5 bases from V and 4 from J, leaving 11 bases between them. This CDR3 is 13 amino acids long. CDR3 amino acids: CASSLAGGYGYTF. The CDR3 nucleotides are TGTGCCAGCAGTCTTGCGGGGGGCTATGGCTACACCTTC.

J is TRBJ2-5 and V is TRBV20-1, with 7 bases matching TRBD1. The CDR3 totals 14 residues. The germline V gene has CDR1 DFQATT and CDR2 SNEGSKA (reference sequence). The CDR3 nucleotides read TGCAATGTCAAGACAGGGACAAACCAAGAGACCCAGTACTTC. This codes for CNVKTGTNQETQYF.

This clonotype has just a few counts. Possible read error: a much larger clone is one base away. The chain carries TRBV5-1 and TRBJ2-2; the D gene is possibly TRBD2 (6 bases). This CDR3 contains 15 residues. Germline CDR1 is SGHRS and CDR2 is YFSETQ. This CDR3 is CASSFGGVNAGELFF. DNA of the CDR3: TGCGCCAGCAGCTTCGGCGGGGTGAACGCCGGGGAGCTGTTTTTT.

Comment on this clonotype: A much bigger clone sits one base away, suggesting this may be a read error. V and J are TRBV6-1 and TRBJ2-3; TRBD2 aligns across 8 bases. The CDR3 has 15 amino acids. V trimming: 6 bases; J trimming: 1 base; junction bases outside the gene matches: 6. Germline CDR1 MNHNS, CDR2 SASEGT. The CDR3 protein is CASRRGGLGTDTQYF. CDR3 bases: TGTGCCAGCAGGCGAGGGGGACTAGGCACAGATACGCAGTATTTT.

This clonotype appeared many times. The chain uses TRBV5-5 and TRBJ2-3; 11 bases line up with TRBD2. Per germline, CDR1 SGHKS and CDR2 YYEKEE (reference sequence). Germline trimming cut 4 bases from V and 2 bases from J; bases unmatched to any gene: 9. The CDR3 extends over 17 amino acids. CDR3 DNA sequence: TGTGCCAGCAGCCCTTCCACTAGCGGGGGAACCACAGATACGCAGTATTTT. It specifies CASSPSTSGGTTDTQYF. Complete variable domain (other parts from reference TRBV5-5 and TRBJ2-3): DAGVTQSPTHLIKTRGQQVTLRCSPISGHKSVSWYQQVLGQGPQFIFQYYEKEERGRGNFPDRFSARQFPNYSSELNVNALLLGDSALYLCASSPSTSGGTTDTQYFGPGTRLTVL.

V gene TRBV4-1 combines with J gene TRBJ1-1, with D possibly TRBD1 on 5 matching bases. Germline CDR1 is MGHRA and CDR2 is YSYEKL. Trimming cost V 0 bases and J 4 bases, with 27 bases left between them. This CDR3 contains 20 residues. For the CDR3, the DNA is TGCGCCAGCAGCCAAGATAGTGGCGATTCTAGGGGCCGGTGGAGCACTGAAGCTTTCTTT. It encodes CASSQDSGDSRGRWSTEAFF.

As to this clonotype: A read error may account for a junction end that differs from germline. V is TRBV20-1 and J is TRBJ2-7; 7 bases map to TRBD1. This CDR3 contains 14 residues. Germline V lookup: CDR1 DFQATT, CDR2 SNEGSKA (reference sequence). The CDR3 DNA sequence: TGCAGTGCTGGGCTTACGAGGGGGCGTTACGAACAGTACTTC. Translation: CSAGLTRGRYEQYF.

The V and J genes are TRBV6-1 and TRBJ1-1, with TRBD1 matching over 9 bases. CDR1 and CDR2 from the germline V gene are MNHNS and SASEGT. V trimming: 8 bases; J trimming: 5 bases; junction bases outside the gene matches: 6. The CDR3 has 13 residues. The CDR3 loop is CASRTDRGTEAFF. The CDR3 DNA reads as TGTGCCAGCCGAACCGACAGGGGGACTGAAGCTTTCTTT.

About this clonotype: Since a much larger clone is just one base distant, this may be a read error. The chain links TRBV12-3 or TRBV12-4 to TRBJ2-5; tentatively, D is TRBD1 (5 bases). Trimming took off 3 bases at V and 4 bases at J, with 12 bases between the two ends. This CDR3 is built from 14 residues. The CDR3 DNA is TGTGCCAGCAGTTTGAGTGACAGTCGAGAGACCCAGTACTTC. Its translation: CASSLSDSRETQYF.

This clonotype was observed a single time. A much larger clone differs from this one at a single base, so this may be a read error. The chain is built from TRBV12-3 or TRBV12-4 and TRBJ1-5; D gene unclear. Between the trimmed V and J ends, which lost 1 base and 6 bases, there was a span of 10 bases. This CDR3 region has 14 residues. The CDR3 region is CASSLGSISQPQHF. In DNA form, the CDR3 reads TGTGCCAGCAGTTTAGGGTCAATCAGTCAGCCCCAGCATTTT.

As concerns this clonotype: The CDR3 does not close with the conserved phenylalanine or tryptophan, likely indicating a read error. V and J are TRBV29-1 and TRBJ2-3; D may be TRBD2 (6 bases). CDR1 and CDR2 (germline): SQVTM, ANQGSEA. V shed 7 bases and J shed 5 bases, with 13 bases lying between them. The CDR3 is 12 residues long. CDR3 DNA: TGCAGCGCTACTAGCTGCGGAGATACGCAGTATTTG. Its translation: CSATSCGDTQYL.

The chain combines TRBV20-1 with TRBJ2-7; TRBD2 matches 8 bases. V was pared by 7 bases and J by 9 bases, with 8 bases of the junction left unmatched. Germline V gene sequence: CDR1 DFQATT, CDR2 SNEGSKA (reference sequence). The CDR3 extends over 11 amino acids. This CDR3 is CSVSPGGRQYF. The CDR3 DNA reads TGCAGTGTTAGTCCGGGGGGGCGGCAGTACTTC.

This clonotype was observed a single time. The chain links TRBV20-1 to TRBJ2-2; TRBD2 aligns across 8 bases. V trimming: 7 bases; J trimming: 7 bases; junction bases outside the gene matches: 11. CDR3 length: 14 residues. Germline CDR1 is DFQATT and CDR2 is SNEGSKA (reference sequence). For the CDR3, the DNA is TGCAGTGTTTCCAGCACTAGCGGCATCGGGGAGCTGTTTTTT. Its protein is CSVSSTSGIGELFF.

This clonotype appeared a single time. The junction shows a germline mismatch at one end, possibly a read error. The CDR3, as DNA: TGCAGTGCTAGGGCAGAAGCTGACTACGGGCAGTACTTC. Its translation: CSARAEADYGQYF. V and J are TRBV20-1 and TRBJ2-7; TRBD2 might be the D (5 bases). Looked up from germline, CDR1 is DFQATT and CDR2 is SNEGSKA (reference sequence). The CDR3 is 13 residues long.

With respect to this clonotype: One end of the junction does not line up with germline, which may come from a read error. This rearrangement joins TRBV4-1 to TRBJ1-4, with D unresolved. Looked up from germline, CDR1 is MGHRA and CDR2 is YSYEKL. The CDR3 spans 15 residues. This CDR3 reads CASSQAPACNEKLFF. In nucleotides, the CDR3 is TGCGCCAGCAGTCAAGCCCCGGCATGCAATGAAAAACTGTTTTTT.

A note on this clonotype: Since no conserved phenylalanine or tryptophan closes the CDR3, a read error is the likely cause. CDR3 protein: CRARRDREETQYY. In DNA, the CDR3 is TGCAGAGCTCGCCGGGACAGAGAAGAGACCCAGTACTAC. This chain connects TRBV20-1 to TRBJ2-5; 7 bases map to TRBD1. The CDR3 is 13 residues long. CDR1 DFQATT and CDR2 SNEGSKA come from the germline V gene (reference sequence).

Comment on this clonotype: No conserved phenylalanine or tryptophan is present at the end of the CDR3, so a read error is the likely explanation. The J gene is TRBJ2-3, the V gene TRBV11-2; no definite D call. Germline V gene sequence: CDR1 SGHAT, CDR2 FQNNGV. The CDR3 contains 11 residues. In DNA, the CDR3 is TGCGCCAGCAGCTTAACGGATATGCAGTATTCT. This encodes CASSLTDMQYS.

Turning to this clonotype: An end of the junction differs from the germline gene, which may be a read error. This chain links TRBV4-1 with TRBJ2-2, with D possibly called TRBD1 or TRBD2 (6 bases each). Germline loops: CDR1 MGHRA, CDR2 YSYEKL. The CDR3 spans 16 residues. In nucleotides, the CDR3 is TGCGCCAGTAGCCAAGAACCGGGGGCCATCACCGAGGAACTGTTTTTT. Amino acid sequence: CASSQEPGAITEELFF.

This clonotype was counted a single time. Germline and junction disagree at one end, which may indicate a read error. The chain joins TRBV11-3 to TRBJ2-2, with D possibly TRBD1 on 5 matching bases. Germline V gene lookup returns CDR1 SGHNT and CDR2 YENEEA. CDR3 length: 15 amino acids. In DNA, the CDR3 is TGTACCAGCAGCTTGGGGCAAGGGAACACCGGGGAGCTGTTTTTT. As protein: CTSSLGQGNTGELFF.

The chain is built from TRBV19 and TRBJ2-2; TRBD1 or TRBD2 may be the D gene (5 bases each). The V and J ends lost 7 bases and 6 bases respectively, with 15 bases between them. Germline V gives CDR1 LNHDA, CDR2 SQIVND (reference sequence). The CDR3 totals 14 residues. In nucleotides, the CDR3 is TGTGCCAGTACCGGGACCTTTCCACCCGGGGAGCTGTTTTTT. Its protein is CASTGTFPPGELFF.

V is TRBV28 and J is TRBJ2-5, with 11 bases matching TRBD2. The CDR3 has 13 amino acids. V gave up 8 bases and J gave up 2 bases; unmatched junction bases: 1. CDR1 is MDHEN, CDR2 SYDVKM, per germline. CDR3 sequence: CASGTSGQETQYF. CDR3 coding DNA: TGTGCCAGCGGGACTAGCGGTCAAGAGACCCAGTACTTC.

About this clonotype: The junction differs from germline at one of its ends, possibly a read error. The chain joins TRBV12-3 or TRBV12-4 to TRBJ2-7; D unresolved. This CDR3 is built from 12 residues. DNA of the CDR3: TGTGCCAGCAATGGGCCCTCCTACGAGCATTACTTC. Protein: CASNGPSYEHYF.

This clonotype came up many times. The rearrangement uses TRBV5-6 and TRBJ2-5; the D gene could be TRBD1 or TRBD2 (5 bases each). Germline V gives CDR1 SGHDT, CDR2 YYEEEE. Trimming took 3 bases from V and 5 from J, leaving 5 bases between them. The CDR3 is 11 residues long. The CDR3 bases are TGTGCCAGCAGCTGGGGGGAGACCCAGTACTTC. Its protein is CASSWGETQYF.

Concerning this clonotype: The germline gene is not matched at one end of the junction; a read error may be the cause. V is TRBV11-2 and J is TRBJ2-5; the D call may be TRBD1 or TRBD2 (6 bases each). In germline, CDR1 is SGHAT, CDR2 FQNNGV. The CDR3 totals 15 residues. CDR3 nucleotides: TGTGCCAGCAGCTTAGTCCGGGGGCGGGAAGAGACCAAGTACTTC. Its translation: CASSLVRGREETKYF.

The V call is TRBV5-1, the J call TRBJ2-3, with TRBD1 matching over 8 bases. This CDR3 has 18 amino acids. V gave up 2 bases and J gave up 4 bases; unmatched junction bases: 15. The germline V gene encodes CDR1 SGHRS and CDR2 YFSETQ. The CDR3: CASSFSHISGGRADTQYF. The CDR3 DNA reads as TGCGCCAGCAGCTTTTCCCACATATCAGGGGGCCGGGCAGATACGCAGTATTTT.

A note on this clonotype: The CDR3 end shows no conserved phenylalanine or tryptophan, and so a read error is likely. This chain connects TRBV11-3 to TRBJ1-4; unclear D gene. CDR1 and CDR2 (germline): SGHNT, YENEEA. The CDR3 sequence is 13 residues long. The CDR3 loop reads CASSLHLGERLFS. CDR3 nucleotides: TGTGCCAGCAGCTTACACTTAGGTGAAAGACTGTTTTCT.

The V gene is TRBV4-3, the J gene TRBJ1-4; D is perhaps TRBD1 (6 bases). Germline lookup yields CDR1 LGHNA and CDR2 YSLEER. Trimming pared 10 bases from V and 9 bases from J, leaving 21 bases between. The CDR3 is made up of 14 amino acids. CDR3 protein: CAINPGHGIKKLFF. The CDR3 nucleotides read TGCGCCATCAATCCGGGACACGGTATTAAAAAACTGTTTTTT.

This clonotype was seen many times. DNA for the CDR3: TGCAGCGTTGTCCCCCAAGCGGGGGGATACAATGAGCAGTTCTTC. Translating it yields CSVVPQAGGYNEQFF. This rearrangement joins TRBV29-1 to TRBJ2-1; TRBD2 matches 9 bases. The trim removed 4 bases at V and 4 bases at J, leaving 8 bases unmatched. Germline-derived CDR1 and CDR2 are SQVTM and ANQGSEA. This CDR3 is built from 15 residues.